A single sample is the source of the 18 T cell receptor beta chains below, sequenced in a study of CD8+ T cells in alopecia areata. The authors extracted RNA and reverse transcribed it into cDNA as the sequencing template. Measured with immunoSEQ multiplex PCR; TCRdb has only the in-frame clones, and not every one. The data hold about 150,000 clones, with approximately 87% observed a single time. This specimen was CD8+ T cells sorted from blood, taken at week 0. The receptors here all came from a human donor with alopecia areata.

The rearrangement uses TRBV9 and TRBJ2-1, with a possible D match to TRBD2 (6 bases). The CDR3 runs 16 residues. Germline V gene sequence: CDR1 SGDLS, CDR2 YYNGEE. Trimming removed 4 bases from V and 0 bases from J, with 14 bases in between. The CDR3 protein is CASSSGETSSYNEQFF. The CDR3 DNA sequence: TGTGCCAGCAGCTCGGGGGAAACCTCCTCCTACAATGAGCAGTTCTTC.

The CDR3 loop is CASSLEIAGLQETQYF. The DNA of the CDR3 is TGTGCCAGCAGCTTAGAAATAGCGGGGCTCCAAGAGACCCAGTACTTC. The chain is built from TRBV7-8 and TRBJ2-5; TRBD2 agrees at 8 bases. The CDR3 runs 16 residues. Germline CDR1 and CDR2: SGHVS and FQNEAQ. V shed 1 base, J shed 1 base, and the junction held 5 bases outside the gene matches.

This chain joins TRBV9 and TRBJ2-1; D might be TRBD1 or TRBD2, each matching 6 bases. Germline V gives CDR1 SGDLS, CDR2 YYNGEE. CDR3 length: 15 amino acids. V dropped 5 bases and J dropped 0 bases, with 12 bases sitting between them. The CDR3 reads CASSFGGGSYNEQFF. The CDR3 DNA sequence: TGTGCCAGCAGTTTCGGGGGCGGCTCCTACAATGAGCAGTTCTTC. The full variable domain, completed using reference TRBV9 and TRBJ2-1, is DSGVTQTPKHLITATGQRVTLRCSPRSGDLSVYWYQQSLDQGLQFLIQYYNGEERAKGNILERFSAQQFPDLHSELNLSSLELGDSALYFCASSFGGGSYNEQFFGPGTRLTVL.

This clone came up once. The gene calls are TRBV6-5 and TRBJ2-5, with TRBD1 matching over 7 bases. CDR3 length: 15 amino acids. V lost 2 bases to trimming and J lost 1 base; unmatched junction nucleotides: 4. Germline-derived CDR1 and CDR2 are MNHEY and SVGAGI. This CDR3 reads CASSYPGQFQETQYF. The CDR3 DNA reads TGTGCCAGCAGTTACCCGGGACAGTTCCAAGAGACCCAGTACTTC.

CDR3 sequence: CASSSGTFGYTF. CDR3 coding DNA: TGTGCCAGCAGTTCAGGGACCTTCGGCTACACCTTC. This chain connects TRBV11-2 to TRBJ1-2; D is possibly TRBD1 (5 bases). Trimming removed 6 bases from V and 8 bases from J, with 13 bases in between. The CDR3 contains 12 residues. Germline V CDR1 and CDR2: SGHAT, FQNNGV.

The V and J genes are TRBV6-5 and TRBJ2-1; D possibly corresponds to TRBD1 (6 bases). V lost 5 bases, J lost 6 bases, and 14 bases lay in between. Germline V gives CDR1 MNHEY, CDR2 SVGAGI. The CDR3 consists of 14 residues. CDR3 DNA sequence: TGTGCCAGCAGTCAGATTGGACAGTTCAATGAGCAGTTCTTC. Encoded protein: CASSQIGQFNEQFF.

The chain joins TRBV7-9 to TRBJ2-7; 9 nucleotides align to TRBD2. Looked up from germline, CDR1 is SEHNR and CDR2 is FQNEAQ (reference sequence). Unmatched junction bases numbered 11, after V lost 5 bases and J lost 0 bases. This CDR3 has 17 residues. The CDR3 bases are TGTGCCAGCAGCGGGGGACTAGCCCCGAGGAGCTCCTACGAGCAGTACTTC. This codes for CASSGGLAPRSSYEQYF.

The chain links TRBV19 to TRBJ1-2, with 11 bases that match TRBD1. The V gene's germline CDR1 is LNHDA and CDR2 SQIVND (reference sequence). The ends lost 6 bases at V and 2 bases at J; junction bases unmatched: 5. CDR3 size: 15 residues. The CDR3 spells CASSAGTGGNYGYTF. In DNA form, the CDR3 reads TGTGCCAGTAGCGCCGGGACAGGGGGGAACTATGGCTACACCTTC.

This clone was picked up one time. The gene calls are TRBV27 and TRBJ2-1, with TRBD1 matching 10 bases. Trimming at V came to 5 bases and at J to 2 bases, leaving 3 bases not matched to a gene. Germline lookup yields CDR1 MNHEY and CDR2 SMNVEV (reference sequence). The CDR3 covers 15 residues. CDR3 sequence (DNA): TGTGCCAGCAGTGAAGGGACAGGGGCCTACAATGAGCAGTTCTTC. Translated: CASSEGTGAYNEQFF.

The V and J genes are TRBV7-8 and TRBJ2-7; TRBD1 aligns across 8 bases. The junction had 2 bases not matched to a gene; V was cut back by 5 bases and J by 2 bases. The CDR3 is 13 amino acids. CDR1 SGHVS and CDR2 FQNEAQ come from the germline V gene. The DNA of the CDR3 is TGTGCCAGCAGCCTGACAGGGGCCTACGAGCAGTACTTC. It is translated as CASSLTGAYEQYF.

This clone was detected once. The chain joins TRBV11-2 to TRBJ2-1; tentative D call: TRBD2 (7 bases). The CDR3 has 17 amino acids. Germline assignment: CDR1 SGHAT and CDR2 FQNNGV. Trimming stripped 1 base from V and 2 bases from J, with 15 bases between. For the CDR3, the DNA is TGTGCCAGCAGCTTAGCTGTTGACGGGGGGCCCTACAATGAGCAGTTCTTC. It specifies CASSLAVDGGPYNEQFF.

A word on this clone: The sample contains more than one DNA sequence encoding this CDR3. The gene calls are TRBV5-1 and TRBJ2-7, with D perhaps matching TRBD1 or TRBD2 (5 bases each). This CDR3 spans 14 amino acids. Trimming removed 0 bases at V and 2 bases at J, with 9 bases between. The V gene's germline CDR1 is SGHRS and CDR2 YFSETQ. The CDR3, as DNA: TGCGCCAGCAGCTTGGGGGACGGGACCTACGAGCAGTACTTC. It specifies CASSLGDGTYEQYF.

The chain recombines TRBV6-5 with TRBJ1-4, with D possibly being TRBD1 (6 bases). The length of the CDR3 is 13 residues. V lost 7 bases, J lost 8 bases, and 14 bases lay in between. Germline V gene sequence: CDR1 MNHEY, CDR2 SVGAGI. The CDR3 loop is CASTGQGFEKLFF. Written as DNA, the CDR3 is TGTGCCAGCACCGGGCAGGGGTTCGAAAAACTGTTTTTT.

J is TRBJ2-7 and V is TRBV7-9, with 7 bases identical to TRBD2. The CDR3 has 15 amino acids. Trimming took 1 base from V and 2 from J; bases not matched to a gene: 5. CDR1 is SEHNR and CDR2 is FQNEAQ in the germline V gene (reference sequence). Written as DNA, the CDR3 is TGTGCCAGCAGCTTAGTTGCGGGGGACCCCTACGAGCAGTACTTC. It translates to CASSLVAGDPYEQYF.

The chain combines TRBV30 with TRBJ2-1; tentatively, D is TRBD1 (5 bases). The germline V gene encodes CDR1 GTSNPN and CDR2 SVGIG (reference sequence). The CDR3 sequence is 14 residues long. Trimming removed 5 bases from V and 2 bases from J, with 13 bases in between. The CDR3 bases are TGTGCCTGGGAAGGGCAGGGAACCTACAATGAGCAGTTCTTC. This encodes CAWEGQGTYNEQFF.

V usage is TRBV13 and J usage is TRBJ2-2, with no clear D. Germline CDR1 reads PRHDT; CDR2 reads FYEKMQ (reference sequence). V was trimmed by 2 bases and J by 7 bases, leaving 8 bases between them. This CDR3 has 13 amino acids. For the CDR3, the DNA is TGTGCCAGCAGCTTATTTAGTGGCGGGGAGCTGTTTTTT. Translated, it gives CASSLFSGGELFF.

This clone qualifies as medium-sized. The V call is TRBV6-5, the J call TRBJ1-1; D is unresolved. The V gene lost 7 bases and the J gene lost 4 bases, with 13 bases spanning the gap. This CDR3 region has 13 residues. Germline V CDR1 and CDR2: MNHEY, SVGAGI. In nucleotides, the CDR3 is TGTGCCAGCACAATAGGGATAGGCACTGAAGCTTTCTTT. This encodes CASTIGIGTEAFF.

The V and J genes are TRBV29-1 and TRBJ2-7; maybe TRBD2 (6 bases). The CDR3 contains 13 residues. V was pared by 6 bases and J by 4 bases, with 16 bases between. Germline CDR1 reads SQVTM; CDR2 reads ANQGSEA. The CDR3 loop is CSVAGTALYEQYF. DNA for the CDR3: TGCAGCGTGGCCGGGACTGCCCTTTACGAGCAGTACTTC.